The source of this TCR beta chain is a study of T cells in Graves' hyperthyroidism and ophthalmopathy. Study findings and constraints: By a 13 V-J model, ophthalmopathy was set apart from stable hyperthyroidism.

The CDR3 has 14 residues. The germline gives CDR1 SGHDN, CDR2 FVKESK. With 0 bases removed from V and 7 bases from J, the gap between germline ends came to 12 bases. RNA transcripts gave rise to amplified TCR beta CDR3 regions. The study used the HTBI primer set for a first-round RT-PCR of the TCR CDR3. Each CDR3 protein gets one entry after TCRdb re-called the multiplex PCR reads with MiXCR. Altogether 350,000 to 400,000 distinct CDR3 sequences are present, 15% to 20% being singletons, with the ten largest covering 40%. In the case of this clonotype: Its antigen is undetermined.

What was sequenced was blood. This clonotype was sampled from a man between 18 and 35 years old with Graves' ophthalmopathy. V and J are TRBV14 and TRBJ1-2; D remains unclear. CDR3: CASSQDLQGSGYTF. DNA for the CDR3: TGTGCCAGCAGCCAAGATTTGCAAGGGAGTGGCTACACCTTC.